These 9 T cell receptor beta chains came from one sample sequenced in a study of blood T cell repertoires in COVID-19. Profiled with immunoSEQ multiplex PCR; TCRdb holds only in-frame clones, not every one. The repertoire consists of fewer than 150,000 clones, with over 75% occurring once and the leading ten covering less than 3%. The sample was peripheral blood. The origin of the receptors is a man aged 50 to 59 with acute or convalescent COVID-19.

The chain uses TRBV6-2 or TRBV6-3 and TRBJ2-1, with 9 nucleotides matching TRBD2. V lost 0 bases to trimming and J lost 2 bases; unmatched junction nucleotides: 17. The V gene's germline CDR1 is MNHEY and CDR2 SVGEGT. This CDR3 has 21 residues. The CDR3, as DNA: TGTGCCAGCAGTTACTCGAAGCGTATTAGCGGGAGTGTAATCACCTACAATGAGCAGTTCTTC. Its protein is CASSYSKRISGSVITYNEQFF.

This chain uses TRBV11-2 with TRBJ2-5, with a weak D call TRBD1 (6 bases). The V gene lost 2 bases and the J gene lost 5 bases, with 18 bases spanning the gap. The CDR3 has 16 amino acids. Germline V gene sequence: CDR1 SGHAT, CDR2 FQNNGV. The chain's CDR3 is CASSLFRTDPRETQYF. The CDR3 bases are TGTGCCAGCAGCTTATTTAGGACAGACCCTCGGGAGACCCAGTACTTC.

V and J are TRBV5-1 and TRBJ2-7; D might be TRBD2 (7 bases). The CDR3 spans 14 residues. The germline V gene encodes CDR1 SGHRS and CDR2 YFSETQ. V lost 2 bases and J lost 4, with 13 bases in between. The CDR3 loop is CASSFAGAQYEQYF. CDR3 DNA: TGCGCCAGCAGCTTCGCGGGGGCCCAGTACGAGCAGTACTTC.

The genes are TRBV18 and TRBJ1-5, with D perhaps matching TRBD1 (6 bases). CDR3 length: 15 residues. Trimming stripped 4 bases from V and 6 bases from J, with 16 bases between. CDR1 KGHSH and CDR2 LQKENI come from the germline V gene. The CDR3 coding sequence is TGTGCCAGCTCACTTAGTCAGGGGAATGCTCAGCCCCAGCATTTT. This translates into CASSLSQGNAQPQHF.

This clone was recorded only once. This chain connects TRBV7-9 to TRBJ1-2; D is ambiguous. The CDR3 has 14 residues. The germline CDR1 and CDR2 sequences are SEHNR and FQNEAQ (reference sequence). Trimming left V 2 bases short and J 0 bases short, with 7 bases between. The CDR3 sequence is CASSLTVANYGYTF. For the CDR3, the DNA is TGTGCCAGCAGCTTAACAGTAGCTAACTATGGCTACACCTTC.

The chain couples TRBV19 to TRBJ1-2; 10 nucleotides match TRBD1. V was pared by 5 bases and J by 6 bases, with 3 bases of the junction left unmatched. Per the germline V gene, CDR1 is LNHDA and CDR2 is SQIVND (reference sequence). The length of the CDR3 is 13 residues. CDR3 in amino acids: CASSAGTGDGYTF. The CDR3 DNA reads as TGTGCCAGTAGTGCAGGGACAGGGGATGGCTACACCTTC. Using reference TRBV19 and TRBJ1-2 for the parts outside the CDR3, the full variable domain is DGGITQSPKYLFRKEGQNVTLSCEQNLNHDAMYWYRQDPGQGLRLIYYSQIVNDFQKGDIAEGYSVSREKKESFPLTVTSAQKNPTAFYLCASSAGTGDGYTFGSGTRLTVV.

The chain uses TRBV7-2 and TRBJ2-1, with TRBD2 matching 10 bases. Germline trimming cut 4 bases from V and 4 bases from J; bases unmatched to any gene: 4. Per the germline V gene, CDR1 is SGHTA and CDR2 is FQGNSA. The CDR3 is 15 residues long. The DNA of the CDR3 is TGTGCCAGCAGCTGGACTAGCGGCTTTTACAATGAGCAGTTCTTC. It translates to CASSWTSGFYNEQFF.

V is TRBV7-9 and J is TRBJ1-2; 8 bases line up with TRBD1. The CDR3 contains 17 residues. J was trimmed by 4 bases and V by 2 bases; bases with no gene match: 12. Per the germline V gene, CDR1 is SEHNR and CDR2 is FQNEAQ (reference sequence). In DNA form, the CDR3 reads TGTGCCAGCAGCTTACGCTCCGACAGGGGAGGGCTCTATGGCTACACCTTC. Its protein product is CASSLRSDRGGLYGYTF.

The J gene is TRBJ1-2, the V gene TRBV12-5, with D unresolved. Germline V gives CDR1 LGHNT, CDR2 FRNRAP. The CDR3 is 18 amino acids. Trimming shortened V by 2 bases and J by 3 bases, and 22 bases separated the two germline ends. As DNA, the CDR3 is TGTGCTAGTGGTTTGCCTTTTCGCTATGGCACCACAGACTATGGCTACACCTTC. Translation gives CASGLPFRYGTTDYGYTF.